The TCR beta chain under discussion was sequenced for a study of human T cells and chemical hapten exposure (dated by TCRdb to the early 2020s). For the study in its entirety: For sensitization, 2% DPC in acetone was applied to an approximately 2 cm by approximately 2 cm area of upper inner arm skin. Libraries were pooled for sequencing, and per-sample TCR yields varied mainly because of small differences in library volumes within the pool. This study followed changes in the peripheral blood TCR repertoire in vivo during primary and secondary sensitization of alopecia patients to the hapten diphenylcyclopropenone (DPC). Patch testing was done on the upper back using Finn chambers containing 0.01% DPC, and results were scored after 6 days according to International Contact Dermatitis Research Group standards. Blood was sampled from patients pre-sensitization (week 0) and at 2, 6 and about 24 weeks after DPC sensitization. Throughout the approximately 25-week study period, patients were also given weekly therapeutic DPC doses on the scalp. Blood for TCR sequencing was provided by twenty-nine alopecia patients at one to four time points (pre-sensitization, 2, 6 and 24 weeks). The mostly female patient cohort included alopecia areata with under or over 50% scalp involvement, alopecia totalis and alopecia universalis. Results the study describes overall, beyond this receptor: Repeated subsampling changed both the strength of the expansion versus patch-test correlation and the threshold at which the correlation became significant. Because all patients had alopecia, a presumed autoimmune disease, the immune response of the patients might differ from that of healthy individuals. Compared with pre-sensitization or healthy control sets, expanded TCRs formed significantly more large CDR3 similarity clusters, which is consistent with antigen-driven responses. Patch test score correlated positively with the number of PT1 expanded TCRs, reaching significance at thresholds 8, 16 and 32 but not at 4. DPC sensitization did not change how many TCRs were above 1 in 1000 frequency, and no evidence was found of alterations in global repertoire structure.

The library relied on RACE. The data were produced on a NextSeq 500. During library preparation, unique molecular identifiers were attached to individual cDNA molecules so that TCRs could be counted quantitatively and reproducibly. For every blood RNA sample, sequencing covered both the TCR alpha and TCR beta chains. As for how the authors treated the data: The median number of TCRs per sample was 85,000 to 100,000, ranging from roughly 23,224 to 690,600. V, J and CDR3 annotation of the TCR reads was performed with the Decombinator software suite. Every sample was subsampled to the same number of TCRs (28,000) for the PS versus PT1 abundance plots. TCRs were defined as expanded if absent before sensitization and observed at least eight times at the 2-week time point. The public reads were reanalyzed by TCRdb: fastp trimming at Q25, MiXCR alignment, in-frame beta chains only. Entries are consolidated by CDR3 protein sequence, retaining the most common genes and DNA. The V and J calls here are based on TCRdb, not the publication. Here the sample has 150,000 to 200,000 distinct CDR3 sequences; approximately 20% occur a single time. 6% to 8% of the sample comes from the top ten.

Concerning this clonotype: No antigen is known for it. Base quality data are lacking; no much larger clone is found one base away.

The time point label here, explained by the study, means: patch test 1, 2 weeks after DPC sensitization. Reading the label with the study, this specimen's treatment or condition is: therapeutic diphenylcyclopropenone sensitization with weekly scalp DPC. At every patch-test visit, the blood draw took place before the patch test was put on. Eligible patients were aged 18 to 70, diagnosed with alopecia, deemed suitable for DPC therapy, and excluded if pregnant. Unfractionated whole blood was collected in Tempus Blood RNA tubes, and total RNA was extracted from that blood. Trimming at the junction amounts to 3 bases on V and 3 bases on J, and the germline ends lie 13 bases apart. Including cysteine and phenylalanine, the CDR3 has 14 amino acids. The read is trimmed to its CDR3 DNA, 42 bases read in frame from base 1. The germline V gene (reference sequence) sets CDR1 to DFQATT and CDR2 to SNEGSKA.

Rearrangement joined TRBV20-1 to TRBJ2-3; no D gene can be assigned with confidence. The source material was whole blood, sampled in connection with sensitization to the hapten diphenylcyclopropenone (DPC). This clonotype originated in a woman aged 45-60 years with alopecia areata. Some clones in this sample may be carry-over from other donors' samples. DNA sequence: TGCAGTGCTAGCACCCCTGGTGCGACAGATACGCAGTATTTT. Its coded protein is CSASTPGATDTQYF.